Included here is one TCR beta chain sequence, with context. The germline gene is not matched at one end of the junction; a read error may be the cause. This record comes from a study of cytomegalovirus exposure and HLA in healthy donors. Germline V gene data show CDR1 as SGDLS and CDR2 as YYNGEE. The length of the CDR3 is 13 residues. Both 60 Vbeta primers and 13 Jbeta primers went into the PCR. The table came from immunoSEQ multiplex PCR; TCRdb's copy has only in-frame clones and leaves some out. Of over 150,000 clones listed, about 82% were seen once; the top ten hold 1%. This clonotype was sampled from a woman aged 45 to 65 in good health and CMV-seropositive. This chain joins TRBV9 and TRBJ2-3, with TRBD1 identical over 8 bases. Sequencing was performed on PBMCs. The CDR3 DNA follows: TGTGCCAGCAGCCTAAGGGGGACAGGTACGCAGTATTTT. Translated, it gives CASSLRGTGTQYF.